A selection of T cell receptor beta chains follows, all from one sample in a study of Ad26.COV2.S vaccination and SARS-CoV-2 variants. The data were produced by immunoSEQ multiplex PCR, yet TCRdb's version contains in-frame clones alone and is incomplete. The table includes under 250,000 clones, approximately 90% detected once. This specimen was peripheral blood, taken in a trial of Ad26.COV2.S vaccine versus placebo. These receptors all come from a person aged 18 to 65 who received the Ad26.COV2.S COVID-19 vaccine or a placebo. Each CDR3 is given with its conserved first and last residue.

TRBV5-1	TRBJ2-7	CASSPMDSPGYEQYF
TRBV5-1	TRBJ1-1	CASSLDLSSTEAFF
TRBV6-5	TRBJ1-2	CASTQGRINYGYTF
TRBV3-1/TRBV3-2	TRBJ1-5	CASSPSALADQPQHF
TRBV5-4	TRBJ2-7	CASSRGTTFEQYF
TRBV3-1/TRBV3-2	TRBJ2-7	CASSQERVGEQYF
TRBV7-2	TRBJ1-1	CASSLRGSHTEAFF
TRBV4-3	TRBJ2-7	CASSQATGGPYEQYF
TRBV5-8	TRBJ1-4	CASSFSRGEKLFF
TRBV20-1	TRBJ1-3	CSASSGNTIYF
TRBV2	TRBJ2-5	CASSVDRQETQYF
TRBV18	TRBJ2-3	CASSPSVGRRGDTQYF
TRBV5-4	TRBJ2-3	CASSFRTGGMYTDTQYF
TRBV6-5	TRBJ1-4	CASSYSGGESEKLFF